Listed here are 10 T cell receptor beta chains from one sample, sequenced in a study of cytomegalovirus exposure and HLA in healthy donors. In the PCR, 60 Vbeta and 13 Jbeta primers were used. Here immunoSEQ multiplex PCR was the method, and the copy in TCRdb shows in-frame clones only, minus some. This repertoire shows about 99,000 clones, 60% to 80% found once; its top ten account for 3.4%. The source material was PBMCs. These receptors all stem from a man aged 35 to 55 in good health and CMV-seronegative.

The V and J genes are TRBV29-1 and TRBJ1-1; 7 bases fit TRBD1. After removal of 8 bases from V and 1 base from J, the junction contained 7 bases not matched to a gene. Per germline, CDR1 SQVTM and CDR2 ANQGSEA. The CDR3 has 13 amino acids. CDR3: CSINRGPNTEAFF. In DNA form, the CDR3 reads TGCAGCATCAACAGGGGTCCGAACACTGAAGCTTTCTTT.

The rearrangement links TRBV28 to TRBJ1-2, with 9 bases identical to TRBD1. CDR1 is MDHEN and CDR2 is SYDVKM in the germline V gene. This CDR3 is built from 15 residues. V was pared by 4 bases and J by 5 bases, with 8 bases of the junction left unmatched. The CDR3 loop reads CASSSTGTGLYGYTF. CDR3 DNA sequence: TGTGCCAGCAGTTCAACCGGGACAGGGTTGTATGGCTACACCTTC.

This clone was observed a single time. The gene calls are TRBV7-9 and TRBJ2-2; 7 nucleotides align to TRBD1. The CDR3 totals 16 residues. V lost 5 bases, J lost 5 bases, and 11 bases stayed unmatched. Germline V CDR1 and CDR2: SEHNR, FQNEAQ (reference sequence). The CDR3: CASSAQTGVKTGELFF. CDR3 nucleotide sequence: TGTGCCAGCAGCGCGCAAACAGGGGTAAAGACCGGGGAGCTGTTTTTT.

This clone came up once. The chain employs TRBV5-1 and TRBJ2-3, with D maybe TRBD2 (5 bases). This CDR3 region has 15 residues. Trimming shortened V by 4 bases and J by 0 bases, and 12 bases separated the two germline ends. Germline assignment: CDR1 SGHRS and CDR2 YFSETQ. This CDR3 is CASSVRDASTDTQYF. The DNA of the CDR3 is TGCGCCAGCAGCGTCCGGGATGCTAGCACAGATACGCAGTATTTT.

V is TRBV30 and J is TRBJ1-3; no reliable D call. Trimming removed 7 bases from V and 2 bases from J, with 9 bases in between. This CDR3 has 12 residues. Germline V CDR1 and CDR2: GTSNPN, SVGIG (reference sequence). The CDR3 region has the DNA TGTGCCTCGTTGTTTGCTGGAAACACCATATATTTT. Protein: CASLFAGNTIYF.

Worth noting for this clone: This CDR3 is also generated by other DNA sequences in the sample. This chain joins TRBV10-3 and TRBJ2-3; maybe TRBD1 (5 bases). Looked up from germline, CDR1 is ENHRY and CDR2 is SYGVKD. The ends were cut back, 4 bases at V and 3 bases at J, with 11 bases in the middle. The CDR3 loop spans 14 amino acids. CDR3: CAISGQGRTDTQYF. CDR3 bases: TGTGCCATCAGTGGGCAGGGTCGGACAGATACGCAGTATTTT.

This chain uses TRBV7-8 with TRBJ1-1; TRBD1 agrees at 9 bases. The germline CDR1 and CDR2 sequences are SGHVS and FQNEAQ. This CDR3 has 15 amino acids. V lost 7 bases to trimming and J lost 1 base; unmatched junction nucleotides: 7. The CDR3 region is CASTRDRVKNTEAFF. The CDR3 bases are TGTGCCAGCACCCGGGACAGGGTAAAGAACACTGAAGCTTTCTTT.

This chain connects TRBV6-6 to TRBJ2-7; TRBD1 aligns across 9 bases. Germline loops: CDR1 MNHNY, CDR2 SVGAGI (reference sequence). The CDR3 is made up of 16 amino acids. Unmatched junction bases numbered 12, after V lost 6 bases and J lost 3 bases. The CDR3 sequence: CASSRSRGTGNYEQYF. In DNA form, the CDR3 reads TGTGCCAGCAGCCGAAGTAGAGGGACAGGGAACTACGAGCAGTACTTC.

The chain links TRBV5-1 to TRBJ1-1; D is unclear. The V and J ends lost 0 bases and 3 bases respectively, with 9 bases between them. The CDR3 consists of 14 residues. Germline assignment: CDR1 SGHRS and CDR2 YFSETQ. CDR3: CASSLEIGHTEAFF. The CDR3 region has the DNA TGCGCCAGCAGCTTGGAGATTGGGCACACTGAAGCTTTCTTT.

This chain uses TRBV12-2 with TRBJ2-7; no DNA check was done on the table's D call, TRBD2. TRBV12-2 is assigned pseudogene status. This CDR3 has 17 amino acids. The CDR3 nucleotides read TGTGCAAGTCGCTTATTGAGGACTAGAGGGGACATCCACGAGCAGTACTTC. It translates to CASRLLRTRGDIHEQYF.